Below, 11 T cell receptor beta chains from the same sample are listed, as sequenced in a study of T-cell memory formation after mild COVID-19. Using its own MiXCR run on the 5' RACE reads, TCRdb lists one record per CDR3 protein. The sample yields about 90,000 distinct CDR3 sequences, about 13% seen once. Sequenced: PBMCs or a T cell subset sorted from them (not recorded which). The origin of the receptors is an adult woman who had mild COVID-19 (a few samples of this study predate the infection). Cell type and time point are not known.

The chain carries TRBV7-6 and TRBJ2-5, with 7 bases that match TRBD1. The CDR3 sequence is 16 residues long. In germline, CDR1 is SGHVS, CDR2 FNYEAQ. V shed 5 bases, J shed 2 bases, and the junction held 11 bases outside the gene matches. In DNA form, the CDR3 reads TGTGCCAGCAGCCCGTGGAAAGGGGGCGGTCAAGAGACCCAGTACTTC. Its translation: CASSPWKGGGQETQYF.

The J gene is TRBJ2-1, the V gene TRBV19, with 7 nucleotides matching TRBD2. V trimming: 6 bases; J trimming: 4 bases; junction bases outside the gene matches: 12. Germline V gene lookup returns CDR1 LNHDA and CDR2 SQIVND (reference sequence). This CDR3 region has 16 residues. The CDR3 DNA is TGTGCCAGTAGGCCCGTTGGGCGGGAGTTATACAATGAGCAGTTCTTC. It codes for CASRPVGRELYNEQFF.

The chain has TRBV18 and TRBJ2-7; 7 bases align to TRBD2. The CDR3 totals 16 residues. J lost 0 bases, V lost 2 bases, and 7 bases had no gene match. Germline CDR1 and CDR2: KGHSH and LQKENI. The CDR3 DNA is TGTGCCAGCTCACCATCCGGGGGGTGGAGCTCCTACGAGCAGTACTTC. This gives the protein CASSPSGGWSSYEQYF.

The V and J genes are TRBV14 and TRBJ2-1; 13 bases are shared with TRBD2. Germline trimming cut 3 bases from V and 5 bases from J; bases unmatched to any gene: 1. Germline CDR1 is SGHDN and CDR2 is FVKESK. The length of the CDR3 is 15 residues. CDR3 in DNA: TGTGCCAGCAGCCATGGACTAGCGGGAGACAATGAGCAGTTCTTC. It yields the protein CASSHGLAGDNEQFF.

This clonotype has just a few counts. The CDR3 region is CASSPRTPGLLYEQYF. Written as DNA, the CDR3 is TGTGCCAGCAGCCCCAGAACGCCGGGACTCCTTTACGAGCAGTACTTC. This rearrangement joins TRBV7-9 to TRBJ2-7; tentative D call: TRBD2 (6 bases). Germline lookup yields CDR1 SEHNR and CDR2 FQNEAQ (reference sequence). The V and J ends lost 5 bases and 4 bases respectively, with 21 bases between them. The CDR3 has 16 amino acids.

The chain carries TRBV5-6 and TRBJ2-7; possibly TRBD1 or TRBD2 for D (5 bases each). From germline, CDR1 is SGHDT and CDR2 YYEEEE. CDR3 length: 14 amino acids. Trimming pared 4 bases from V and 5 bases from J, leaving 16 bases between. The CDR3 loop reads CASSLIFQGDEQYF. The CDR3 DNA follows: TGTGCCAGCAGCCTTATATTCCAGGGAGACGAGCAGTACTTC.

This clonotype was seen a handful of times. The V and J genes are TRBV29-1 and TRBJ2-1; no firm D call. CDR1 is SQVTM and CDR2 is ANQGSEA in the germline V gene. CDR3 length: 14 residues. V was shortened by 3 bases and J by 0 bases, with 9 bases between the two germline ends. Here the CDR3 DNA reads TGCAGCGTTGACAGAAGAGGCTCCTACAATGAGCAGTTCTTC. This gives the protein CSVDRRGSYNEQFF.

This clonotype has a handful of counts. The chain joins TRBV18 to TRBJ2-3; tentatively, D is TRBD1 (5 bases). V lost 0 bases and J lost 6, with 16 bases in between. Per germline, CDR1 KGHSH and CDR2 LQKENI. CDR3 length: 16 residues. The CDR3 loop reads CASSPPWGDSADTQYF. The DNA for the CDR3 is TGTGCCAGCTCACCACCCTGGGGCGACTCGGCGGATACGCAGTATTTT.

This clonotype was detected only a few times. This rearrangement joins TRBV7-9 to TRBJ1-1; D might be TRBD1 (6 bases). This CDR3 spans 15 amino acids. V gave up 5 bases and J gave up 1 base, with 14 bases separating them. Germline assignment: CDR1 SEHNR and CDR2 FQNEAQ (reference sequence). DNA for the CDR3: TGTGCCAGCAGCCCGAAGGGGGTAGGGAACACTGAAGCTTTCTTT. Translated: CASSPKGVGNTEAFF.

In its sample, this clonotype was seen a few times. The CDR3 coding sequence is TGTGCCAGCAGCTTAGTTGCCGGGGGCCGATTGGATACGCAGTATTTT. The encoded protein is CASSLVAGGRLDTQYF. The rearrangement joins TRBV7-6 to TRBJ2-3; D may correspond to TRBD1 or TRBD2 (6 bases each). The V and J ends lost 1 base and 6 bases respectively, with 17 bases between them. Per germline, CDR1 SGHVS and CDR2 FNYEAQ. The CDR3 contains 16 residues.

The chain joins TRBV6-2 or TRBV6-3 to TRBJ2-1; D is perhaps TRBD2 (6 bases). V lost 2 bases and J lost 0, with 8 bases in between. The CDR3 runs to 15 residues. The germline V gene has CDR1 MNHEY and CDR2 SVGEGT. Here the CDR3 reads CASSYAGLSYNEQFF. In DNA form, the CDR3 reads TGTGCCAGCAGTTACGCGGGACTCTCCTACAATGAGCAGTTCTTC.